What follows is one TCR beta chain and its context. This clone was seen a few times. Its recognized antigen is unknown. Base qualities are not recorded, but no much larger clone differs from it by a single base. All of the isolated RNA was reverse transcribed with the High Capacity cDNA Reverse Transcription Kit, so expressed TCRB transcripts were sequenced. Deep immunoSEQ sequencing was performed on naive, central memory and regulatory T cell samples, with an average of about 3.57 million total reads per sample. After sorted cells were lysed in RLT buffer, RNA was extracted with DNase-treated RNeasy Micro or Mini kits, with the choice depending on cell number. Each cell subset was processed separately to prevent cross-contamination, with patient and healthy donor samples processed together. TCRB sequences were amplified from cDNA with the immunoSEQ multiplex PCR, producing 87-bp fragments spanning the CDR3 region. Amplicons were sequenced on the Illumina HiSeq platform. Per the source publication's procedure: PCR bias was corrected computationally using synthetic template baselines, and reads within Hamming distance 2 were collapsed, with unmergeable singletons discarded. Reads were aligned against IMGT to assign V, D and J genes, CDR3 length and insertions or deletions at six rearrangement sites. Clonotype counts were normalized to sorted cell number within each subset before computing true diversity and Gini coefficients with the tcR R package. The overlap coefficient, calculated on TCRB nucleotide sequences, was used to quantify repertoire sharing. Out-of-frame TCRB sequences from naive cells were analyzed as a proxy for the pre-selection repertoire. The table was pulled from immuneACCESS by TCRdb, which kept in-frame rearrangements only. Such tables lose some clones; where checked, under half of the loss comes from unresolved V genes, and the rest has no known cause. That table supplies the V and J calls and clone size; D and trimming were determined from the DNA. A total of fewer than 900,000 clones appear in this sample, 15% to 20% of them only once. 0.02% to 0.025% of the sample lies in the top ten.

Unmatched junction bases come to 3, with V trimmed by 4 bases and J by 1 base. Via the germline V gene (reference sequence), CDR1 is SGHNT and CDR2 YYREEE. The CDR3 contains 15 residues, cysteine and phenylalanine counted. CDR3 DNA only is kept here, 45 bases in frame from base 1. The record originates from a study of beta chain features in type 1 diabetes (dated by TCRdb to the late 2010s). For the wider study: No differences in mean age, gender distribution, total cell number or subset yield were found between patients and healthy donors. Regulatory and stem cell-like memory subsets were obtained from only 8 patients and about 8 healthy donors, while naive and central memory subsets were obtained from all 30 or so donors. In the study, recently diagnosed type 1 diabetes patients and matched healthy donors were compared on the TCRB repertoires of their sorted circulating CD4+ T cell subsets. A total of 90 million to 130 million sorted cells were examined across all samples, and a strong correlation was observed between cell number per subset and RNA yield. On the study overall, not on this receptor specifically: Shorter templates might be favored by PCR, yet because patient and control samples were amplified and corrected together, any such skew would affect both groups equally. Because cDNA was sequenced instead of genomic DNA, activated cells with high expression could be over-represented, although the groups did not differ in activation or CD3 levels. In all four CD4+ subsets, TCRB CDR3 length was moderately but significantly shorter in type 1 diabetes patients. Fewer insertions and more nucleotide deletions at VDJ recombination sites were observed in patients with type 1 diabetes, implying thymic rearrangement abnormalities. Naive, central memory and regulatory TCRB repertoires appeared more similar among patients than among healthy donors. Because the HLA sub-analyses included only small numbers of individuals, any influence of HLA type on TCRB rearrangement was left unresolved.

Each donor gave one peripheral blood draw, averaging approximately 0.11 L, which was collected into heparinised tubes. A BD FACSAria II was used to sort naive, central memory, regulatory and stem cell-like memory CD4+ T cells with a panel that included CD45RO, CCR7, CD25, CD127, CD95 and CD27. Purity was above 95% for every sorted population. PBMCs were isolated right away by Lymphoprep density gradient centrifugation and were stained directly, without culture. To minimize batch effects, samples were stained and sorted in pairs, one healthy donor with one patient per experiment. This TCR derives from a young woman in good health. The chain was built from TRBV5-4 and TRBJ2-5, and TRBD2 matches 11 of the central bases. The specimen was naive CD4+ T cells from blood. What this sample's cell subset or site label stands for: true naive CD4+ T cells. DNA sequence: TGTGCCAGCAGCCAAGGGACTAGCGGCCAAGAGACCCAGTACTTC. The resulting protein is CASSQGTSGQETQYF.